The T cell receptor (beta chain) under discussion was sequenced for a study of T cells in Graves' hyperthyroidism and ophthalmopathy. Study in general: Initial diagnosis, before any treatment, was when peripheral blood was collected.

Study-wide results and limits: Most thyroid clonotypes with frequency above 0.001 were detected in blood. Progression to ophthalmopathy was predicted a median of roughly seven months early.

A word on this clonotype: The antigen is unknown.

Template material for amplifying TCR beta CDR3 regions consisted of RNA transcripts. The HTBI set primed first-round TCR CDR3 RT-PCR. TCRdb itself ran the multiplex PCR reads through MiXCR, one entry per CDR3 protein. Seen here are more than 650,000 distinct CDR3 sequences, around 15% observed once, and the top ten hold roughly a tenth. The sample taken for sequencing was blood. This receptor was obtained from a woman aged 18-29 years with Graves' hyperthyroidism.

The DNA of the CDR3 is TGTGCCAGCAGTTCAGCTAGCGTAGGTAACAATGAGCAGTTCTTC. This sequence encodes CASSSASVGNNEQFF. The chain carries TRBV28 and TRBJ2-1, with D maybe TRBD2 (6 bases). Looked up from germline, CDR1 is MDHEN and CDR2 is SYDVKM. The CDR3 has 15 residues. The V and J ends lost 4 bases and 5 bases respectively, with 15 bases between them.